The following is a T cell receptor beta chain sequence with its context. As processed by the authors: Researchers report that nucleated cell counts were estimated from reference gene primer amplification. Libraries were prepared by immunoSEQ multiplex PCR; TCRdb keeps only in-frame clonotypes and omits some of them. V, J and clone size are those of that table, while D and trimming were read from the DNA. The sample lists about 480,000 clones; 85% to 90% were seen once. Two negative PCRs, clearance, or symptom resolution were required of recovered Cohort 3 donors. The sample is drawn from a study of blood T cell repertoires in COVID-19. At the level of the study: Acute and convalescent COVID-19 specimens originated in the United States, Italy and Spain. Nucleic acid was either cDNA or gDNA, and it came from T cells, B-cell-depleted T cells, or PBMCs.

The CDR3 covers 16 residues. The ends lost 3 bases at V and 5 bases at J; junction bases unmatched: 6. The germline V gene encodes CDR1 KGHDR and CDR2 SFDVKD. The specimen sequenced was PBMCs or T cells enriched from blood (not recorded which). The origin of this receptor is a woman aged 40-49 years who had recovered from COVID-19. The chain uses TRBV24-1 and TRBJ2-2; the match to TRBD2 covers 9 bases. For the CDR3, the DNA is TGTGCCACCAGTGATAGTAGCGGGAGTCGTACCGGGGAGCTGTTTTTT. Its protein is CATSDSSGSRTGELFF.